The entry below describes one T cell receptor (beta chain). Antigen: not known. This entry comes from a study of graft-versus-host responses after intestinal transplantation. For the study at large: Each of the recipients got a multivisceral, liver-intestinal, or isolated intestinal transplant. For approximately three years after anti-thymocyte globulin induction, all recipients took tacrolimus and steroids. The study's findings and limits: HvG clone declines early post-transplant were associated with peak circulating GvH levels. Some GvH clones appeared in ileal mucosa or blood before recipient bone marrow.

V lost 10 bases and J lost 7; bases outside the gene matches: 7. The CDR3 spans 14 residues. The germline V gene encodes CDR1 SNHLY and CDR2 FYNNEI. TCRdb keeps only in-frame clones here, not all; method: immunoSEQ multiplex PCR. Altogether over 70,000 clones are present, around 83% being singletons, with the ten largest covering roughly 17%. Sequenced here: unstimulated CD8+ T cells sorted from spleen or lymph node cells, sampled before intestinal transplant. The chain is built from TRBV2 and TRBJ2-1; 13 bases line up with TRBD2. The receptor's source is a human donor who received an intestinal transplant. The CDR3 sequence: CAIQLAGGRNEQFF. The CDR3 DNA reads TGTGCCATCCAACTAGCGGGGGGGCGAAATGAGCAGTTCTTC. Combining the CDR3 with reference TRBV2 and TRBJ2-1 gives the whole variable domain EPEVTQTPSHQVTQMGQEVILRCVPISNHLYFYWYRQILGQKVEFLVSFYNNEISEKSEIFDDQFSVERPDGSNFTLKIRSTKLEDSAMYFCAIQLAGGRNEQFFGPGTRLTVL.